The T cell receptor (beta chain) described here comes from a study of shared clonotypes between healthy human individuals. General study points: The generation probabilities recorded for non-shared clonotypes fell below those of clonotypes shared by all four donors.

Sequencing was performed with immunoSEQ multiplex PCR; in TCRdb, only in-frame clones are kept and a portion is missing. Seen here are approximately 2,200,000 clones, 85% to 95% observed once, and the top ten hold 1.5% to 2%. Notes on this clone: What it recognizes is unknown.

Selected positively for CCR7 and CD45RO-negative, naive CD8 cells excluded terminally differentiated effector memory CD45RA+ cells. The CDR3 is 15 residues long. V dropped 3 bases and J dropped 0 bases, with 9 bases sitting between them. CDR1 is LNHDA, CDR2 SQIVND, per germline (reference sequence). The sequenced material came from naive CD8+ T cells from PBMCs. The chain has TRBV19 and TRBJ1-3, with D unresolved. The TCR originated in a man aged 18 to 30 in good health. Some clones in this sample may be carry-over from other donors' samples. The CDR3 sequence: CASSIWGVSGNTIYF. As DNA, the CDR3 is TGTGCCAGTAGTATTTGGGGAGTCTCTGGAAACACCATATATTTT.